These 17 T cell receptor beta chains were all obtained from the same sample, sequenced in a study of T cell responses to AZD1222 COVID-19 vaccine. The protocol was immunoSEQ multiplex PCR, while the TCRdb copy is restricted to in-frame clones and leaves out a portion. The sample has some 150,000 clones; 94% are singletons. The sequencing used peripheral blood, collected on day 0 of AZD1222 vaccination. Every receptor here comes from an adult in good health.

The V call is TRBV12-3 or TRBV12-4, the J call TRBJ2-7; D is ambiguous. V was cut by 2 bases and J by 2 bases, with 7 bases left in between. The CDR3 sequence is 13 residues long. The CDR3 DNA sequence: TGTGCCAGCAGTTTACGGCCAACCTACGAGCAGTACGTC. This translates into CASSLRPTYEQYV.

The chain combines TRBV2 with TRBJ1-3; tentatively, D is TRBD1 (6 bases). Germline V lookup: CDR1 SNHLY, CDR2 FYNNEI. Trimming removed 6 bases from V and 0 bases from J, with 9 bases in between. The CDR3 contains 14 residues. DNA of the CDR3: TGTGCCAGCAGGGACAGTTCCTCTGGAAACACCATATATTTT. Translation: CASRDSSSGNTIYF.

The chain has TRBV30 and TRBJ1-4; the match to TRBD1 covers 8 bases. V shed 3 bases, J shed 0 bases, and the junction held 3 bases outside the gene matches. Germline values: CDR1 GTSNPN, CDR2 SVGIG (reference sequence). This CDR3 has 15 amino acids. CDR3: CAWRRQGTTNEKLFF. The CDR3 nucleotides read TGTGCCTGGAGGCGACAGGGGACAACTAATGAAAAACTGTTTTTT.

The CDR3 is CASSQDRAGEDSPLHF. Written as DNA, the CDR3 is TGTGCCAGCAGCCAAGATCGGGCAGGGGAGGATTCACCCCTCCACTTT. The chain joins TRBV3-1 (or the pseudogene TRBV3-2) to TRBJ1-6, with a tentative D call TRBD1 (6 bases). From germline, CDR1 is LGHDT and CDR2 YNNKEL (reference sequence). This CDR3 comprises 16 residues. Deletions cut 0 bases from V and 8 bases from J, with 14 bases between.

The chain links TRBV6-1 to TRBJ2-4, with D perhaps TRBD1 (6 bases). V lost 1 base, J lost 2 bases, and 15 bases lay in between. Germline V CDR1 and CDR2: MNHNS, SASEGT. The CDR3 sequence is 17 residues long. CDR3 sequence: CASSEGTGLLPKNIQYF. Here the CDR3 DNA reads TGTGCCAGCAGTGAAGGCACAGGGCTATTACCCAAAAACATTCAGTACTTC.

This clone was picked up one time. The CDR3 loop is CASSQVSGDTQYF. The CDR3 coding sequence is TGCGCCAGCAGCCAAGTAAGCGGGGATACGCAGTATTTT. The V call is TRBV4-1, the J call TRBJ2-3, with a weak D call TRBD2 (6 bases). The CDR3 runs 13 residues. CDR1 and CDR2 (germline): MGHRA, YSYEKL. V lost 1 base to trimming and J lost 6 bases, with 8 bases between them.

Comment on this clone: At one end the junction does not follow the germline gene, possibly because of a read error. The V and J genes are TRBV27 and TRBJ1-6; 10 positions match TRBD1. Germline CDR1 MNHEY, CDR2 SMNVEV (reference sequence). This CDR3 spans 16 amino acids. CDR3 residues: CASRFFRDRGNSPLHF. As DNA, the CDR3 is TGTGCCAGCCGTTTCTTTCGGGACAGGGGTAATTCACCCCTCCACTTT.

The gene calls are TRBV18 and TRBJ2-5; D may be TRBD2 (5 bases). The germline V gene encodes CDR1 KGHSH and CDR2 LQKENI. The CDR3 runs 13 residues. Trimming left V 1 base short and J 3 bases short, with 6 bases between. The chain's CDR3 is CASSPQGEETQYF. CDR3 in DNA: TGTGCCAGCTCACCACAGGGAGAAGAGACCCAGTACTTC.

The genes are TRBV29-1 and TRBJ1-1, with 8 bases that match TRBD1. Germline lookup yields CDR1 SQVTM and CDR2 ANQGSEA. V shed 6 bases, J shed 3 bases, and the junction held 6 bases outside the gene matches. The CDR3 runs to 13 residues. The CDR3 nucleotides read TGCAGCGTAGAGGGACAGGCGGACACTGAAGCTTTCTTT. Protein product: CSVEGQADTEAFF.

The chain carries TRBV30 and TRBJ1-1; 10 bases fit TRBD1. The V gene's germline CDR1 is GTSNPN and CDR2 SVGIG (reference sequence). The length of the CDR3 is 16 residues. With 3 bases clipped from V and 0 bases from J, the junction kept 7 bases outside the gene matches. This CDR3 reads CAWSGTGDGMNTEAFF. The CDR3 region has the DNA TGTGCCTGGAGCGGGACAGGGGACGGGATGAACACTGAAGCTTTCTTT.

The chain employs TRBV6-4 and TRBJ1-5, with 10 bases fitting TRBD1. CDR3 size: 22 residues. V was pared by 0 bases and J by 2 bases, with 19 bases of the junction left unmatched. The germline gives CDR1 MRHNA, CDR2 SNTAGT. CDR3 sequence: CASSDSLDLTGTGVTGNQPQHF. CDR3 bases: TGTGCCAGCAGTGACTCCTTGGACCTTACCGGGACAGGGGTGACTGGCAATCAGCCCCAGCATTTT.

The chain uses TRBV1 and TRBJ2-7; the table's D call TRBD1 went unverified against the DNA. TRBV1 is deemed a pseudogene. CDR3 length: 19 amino acids. In nucleotides, the CDR3 is TGCACCAGCAGCCAATTCGGCTACCCAAGAGGGGGTCGTGGGGACGAGCAGTACGTC. Amino acid sequence: CTSSQFGYPRGGRGDEQYV.

V gene TRBV7-2 combines with J gene TRBJ1-1; D unresolved. CDR3 length equals 14 residues. With 5 bases removed from V and 0 bases from J, the gap between germline ends came to 10 bases. From germline, CDR1 is SGHTA and CDR2 FQGNSA. The CDR3 loop is CASSLRTVNTEAFF. CDR3 nucleotides: TGTGCCAGCAGCCTAAGGACCGTGAACACTGAAGCTTTCTTT.

As concerns this clone: In the same sample, other DNA sequences code for this CDR3. The chain links TRBV7-2 to TRBJ1-5, with D perhaps matching TRBD1 (5 bases). CDR1 SGHTA and CDR2 FQGNSA come from the germline V gene. V was trimmed by 1 base and J by 2 bases, leaving 6 bases between them. The CDR3 is 14 amino acids. CDR3 in amino acids: CASSLGGGNQPQHF. As DNA, the CDR3 is TGTGCCAGCAGCTTAGGAGGGGGCAATCAGCCCCAGCATTTT.

This chain connects TRBV3-1 (or the pseudogene TRBV3-2) to TRBJ1-2; no clear D. The CDR3 is made up of 14 amino acids. V lost 5 bases and J 2 bases, leaving 12 bases between the germline ends. Germline-derived CDR1 and CDR2 are LGHDT and YNNKEL (reference sequence). Here the CDR3 reads CASSLPSINYGYTF. CDR3 DNA sequence: TGTGCCAGCAGCTTACCTTCCATAAACTATGGCTACACCTTC.

The chain uses TRBV6-4 and TRBJ1-1; D is unclear. Germline V gene lookup returns CDR1 MRHNA and CDR2 SNTAGT. The CDR3 totals 14 residues. V was clipped by 0 bases and J by 4 bases, with 9 bases between them. The DNA for the CDR3 is TGTGCCAGCAGTGACTCGGTAAGAAGCACTGAAGCTTTCTTT. Translation: CASSDSVRSTEAFF.

The chain employs TRBV25-1 and TRBJ2-1; TRBD2 agrees at 9 bases. CDR1 is MGHDK, CDR2 SYGVNS, per germline. The CDR3 consists of 17 residues. V trimming: 0 bases; J trimming: 0 bases; junction bases outside the gene matches: 3. Here the CDR3 DNA reads TGTGCCAGCAGTGAATATGGAGCGGGAGGCTCCTACAATGAGCAGTTCTTC. Residues: CASSEYGAGGSYNEQFF.